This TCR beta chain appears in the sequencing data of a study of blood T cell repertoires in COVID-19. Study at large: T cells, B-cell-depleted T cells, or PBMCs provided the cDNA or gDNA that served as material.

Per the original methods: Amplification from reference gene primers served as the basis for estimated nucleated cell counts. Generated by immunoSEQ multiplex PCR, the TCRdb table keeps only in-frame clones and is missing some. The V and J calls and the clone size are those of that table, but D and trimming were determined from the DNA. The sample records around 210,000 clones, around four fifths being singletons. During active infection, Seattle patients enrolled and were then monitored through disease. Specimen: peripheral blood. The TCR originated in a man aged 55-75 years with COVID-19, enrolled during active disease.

CDR3 coding DNA: TGTGCCAGCAGCCAAGCTAGTACCTACGAGCAGTACTTC. It yields the protein CASSQASTYEQYF. The rearrangement joins TRBV3-1 (or the pseudogene TRBV3-2) to TRBJ2-7; D remains ambiguous. V dropped 1 base and J dropped 2 bases, with 6 bases sitting between them. Germline CDR1 LGHDT, CDR2 YNNKEL (reference sequence). The CDR3 has 13 amino acids.